The clone carrying this T cell receptor beta chain showed up just a few times. What it recognizes is unknown. The data derive from a study of CD8 T cells in ankylosing spondylitis. Findings and caveats of the study: What seemed typical of ankylosing spondylitis blood was a TCR beta motif built from 7 or 8 highly homologous variants.

TCRdb reanalysed the 5' RACE reads using MiXCR and keeps one entry per CDR3 protein. Of about 220,000 distinct CDR3 sequences in the sample, more than 5.5% were seen once. The source material was blood, either unsorted or a sorted T cell fraction (not recorded which). The origin of this receptor is a male donor with ankylosing spondylitis.

For the CDR3, the DNA is TGTGCCAGCAGCCCGACAGTACTAACCGGGGAGCTGTTTTTT. Translation gives CASSPTVLTGELFF. The chain has TRBV12-3 or TRBV12-4 and TRBJ2-2, with D possibly being TRBD1 (5 bases). The V gene lost 6 bases and the J gene lost 5 bases, with 13 bases spanning the gap. The CDR3 covers 14 residues.